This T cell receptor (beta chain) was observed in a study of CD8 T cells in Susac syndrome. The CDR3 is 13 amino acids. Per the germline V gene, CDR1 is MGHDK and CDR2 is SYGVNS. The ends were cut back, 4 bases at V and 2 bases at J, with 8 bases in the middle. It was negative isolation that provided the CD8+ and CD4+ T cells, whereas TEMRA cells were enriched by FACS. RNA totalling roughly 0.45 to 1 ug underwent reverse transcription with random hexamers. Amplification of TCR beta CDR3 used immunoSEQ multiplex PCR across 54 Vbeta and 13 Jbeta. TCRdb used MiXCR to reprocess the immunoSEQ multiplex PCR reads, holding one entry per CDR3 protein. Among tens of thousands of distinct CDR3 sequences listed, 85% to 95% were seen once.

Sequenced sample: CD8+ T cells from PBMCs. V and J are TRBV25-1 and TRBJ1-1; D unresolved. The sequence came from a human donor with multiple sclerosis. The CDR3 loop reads CASSVAVNTEAFF. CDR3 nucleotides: TGTGCCAGCAGTGTAGCAGTTAACACTGAAGCTTTCTTT.